The next 21 T cell receptor beta chains were all read from a single sample in a study of CD8 T cells in Susac syndrome. RNA totalling roughly 0.45 to 1 ug underwent reverse transcription with random hexamers. TCRdb re-called the immunoSEQ multiplex PCR reads with MiXCR, one entry per CDR3 protein. The sample lists tens of thousands of distinct CDR3 sequences, around 94% occurring once. The sequenced sample was CD8+ T cells from PBMCs. The receptors were gathered from a human donor in good health.

The chain carries TRBV7-3 and TRBJ2-1, with 9 bases identical to TRBD2. V lost 5 bases and J lost 5; bases outside the gene matches: 13. The germline V gene encodes CDR1 SGHTA and CDR2 FQGTGA. This CDR3 region has 17 residues. CDR3 in amino acids: CASSAPPLAGVNNEQFF. The CDR3 DNA reads TGTGCCAGCAGCGCCCCACCTTTAGCGGGGGTGAACAATGAGCAGTTCTTC.

This chain uses TRBV7-3 with TRBJ1-2; D is unclear. Trimming took off 5 bases at V and 4 bases at J, with 11 bases between the two ends. Germline V gene sequence: CDR1 SGHTA, CDR2 FQGTGA. CDR3 length equals 13 residues. CDR3 sequence reads: CASSPYDIYGYTF. The CDR3 coding sequence is TGTGCCAGCAGCCCCTATGACATCTATGGCTACACCTTC.

The chain joins TRBV13 to TRBJ1-4, with D perhaps TRBD1 (6 bases). Germline lookup yields CDR1 PRHDT and CDR2 FYEKMQ (reference sequence). V lost 5 bases to trimming and J lost 3 bases, with 13 bases between them. This CDR3 comprises 15 residues. CDR3 nucleotides: TGTGCCAGCAGCATAACAGGGAATGCTAATGAAAAACTGTTTTTT. It codes for CASSITGNANEKLFF.

J is TRBJ1-6 and V is TRBV11-1; D is perhaps TRBD1 (6 bases). The CDR3 is made up of 20 amino acids. The germline V gene encodes CDR1 SGHAT and CDR2 FQDESV (reference sequence). V was trimmed by 5 bases and J by 7 bases, leaving 30 bases between them. The CDR3 region has the DNA TGTGCCAGCAGCCCGTCCCTGTACCCGGGGGCGGGGGTAAAGAATTCACCCCTCCACTTT. This encodes CASSPSLYPGAGVKNSPLHF.

The V and J genes are TRBV7-9 and TRBJ2-5; weak D call: TRBD1 (5 bases). V was trimmed by 1 base and J by 1 base, leaving 10 bases between them. CDR1 is SEHNR and CDR2 is FQNEAQ in the germline V gene (reference sequence). The length of the CDR3 is 15 residues. The CDR3 DNA is TGTGCCAGCAGCTTAGGGCCAGGGTCCCAAGAGACCCAGTACTTC. It codes for CASSLGPGSQETQYF.

The chain has TRBV27 and TRBJ2-7; D gene unclear. Trimming pared 4 bases from V and 3 bases from J, leaving 13 bases between. The germline V gene encodes CDR1 MNHEY and CDR2 SMNVEV (reference sequence). The CDR3 totals 14 residues. In DNA, the CDR3 is TGTGCCAGCAGTTCCTCGTATCGTGGCTACGAGCAGTACTTC. Translation gives CASSSSYRGYEQYF.

V and J are TRBV4-2 and TRBJ2-5, with 11 bases matching TRBD2. Germline CDR1 reads LGHNA; CDR2 reads YNFKEQ. Trimming removed 3 bases from V and 4 bases from J; junction bases left unmatched: 7. The CDR3 contains 16 residues. CDR3 bases: TGTGCCAGCAGCCATGAACTAGCGGGGGATCGAGAGACCCAGTACTTC. It yields the protein CASSHELAGDRETQYF.

V gene TRBV2 combines with J gene TRBJ1-2; a weak D match, TRBD1 (6 bases). CDR3 length: 15 residues. Germline CDR1 reads SNHLY; CDR2 reads FYNNEI. Trimming left V 3 bases short and J 4 bases short, with 15 bases between. The CDR3 DNA follows: TGTGCCAGCAGTGAGTTTCTGGACAGTTCCTATGGCTACACCTTC. This encodes CASSEFLDSSYGYTF.

The chain employs TRBV5-1 and TRBJ2-7, with 7 bases identical to TRBD2. Germline V gene sequence: CDR1 SGHRS, CDR2 YFSETQ. The trim removed 1 base at V and 3 bases at J, leaving 4 bases unmatched. The CDR3 has 14 amino acids. CDR3 in amino acids: CASSLYQRGYEQYF. CDR3 in DNA: TGCGCCAGCAGCTTGTACCAGCGGGGCTACGAGCAGTACTTC.

The chain recombines TRBV4-3 with TRBJ1-5; TRBD1 is a possible D gene (5 bases). This CDR3 is built from 17 residues. The germline V gene has CDR1 LGHNA and CDR2 YSLEER. With 0 bases removed from V and 3 bases from J, the gap between germline ends came to 15 bases. The CDR3 is CASSQDPAGSLNQPQHF. In DNA form, the CDR3 reads TGCGCCAGCAGCCAAGACCCGGCAGGGAGCCTCAATCAGCCCCAGCATTTT.

The chain carries TRBV27 and TRBJ2-7, with D hard to call. Germline V gives CDR1 MNHEY, CDR2 SMNVEV (reference sequence). V lost 0 bases and J 3 bases, leaving 3 bases between the germline ends. This CDR3 is 12 amino acids long. DNA of the CDR3: TGTGCCAGCAGTTTATCCGGCTACGAGCAGTACTTC. It codes for CASSLSGYEQYF.

J is TRBJ1-5 and V is TRBV6-1; 7 nucleotides line up with TRBD1. The junction had 11 bases not matched to a gene; V was cut back by 3 bases and J by 0 bases. The CDR3 is 18 residues long. Germline CDR1 is MNHNS and CDR2 is SASEGT. The CDR3 loop is CASSDPGQGVISNQPQHF. The DNA of the CDR3 is TGTGCCAGCAGTGACCCCGGCCAGGGGGTTATTAGCAATCAGCCCCAGCATTTT.

V and J are TRBV24-1 and TRBJ2-3, with TRBD1 matching 8 bases. The CDR3 runs to 15 residues. The germline V gene has CDR1 KGHDR and CDR2 SFDVKD. The trim removed 5 bases at V and 2 bases at J, leaving 5 bases unmatched. The CDR3 loop is CATSGTGPTTDTQYF. The CDR3 region has the DNA TGTGCCACCAGTGGGACAGGGCCTACCACAGATACGCAGTATTTT.

The chain employs TRBV7-9 and TRBJ2-1; 7 positions match TRBD1. Germline trimming cut 1 base from V and 6 bases from J; bases unmatched to any gene: 3. The CDR3 length is 14 residues. Germline V gene lookup returns CDR1 SEHNR and CDR2 FQNEAQ (reference sequence). The CDR3 DNA follows: TGTGCCAGCAGCTTAGGGGGGACAGTCAATGAGCAGTTCTTC. As protein: CASSLGGTVNEQFF.

This chain joins TRBV6-5 and TRBJ2-1, with D unresolved. This CDR3 comprises 13 residues. The germline V gene has CDR1 MNHEY and CDR2 SVGAGI. The ends were cut back, 0 bases at V and 5 bases at J, with 5 bases in the middle. In DNA form, the CDR3 reads TGTGCCAGCAGTTACTCCCGAAACAATGAGCAGTTCTTC. It encodes CASSYSRNNEQFF.

This clonotype was counted between two and nine times. This chain joins TRBV6-2 or TRBV6-3 and TRBJ2-4; D uncertain. V gave up 2 bases and J gave up 0 bases, with 20 bases separating them. The CDR3 has 19 amino acids. Germline lookup yields CDR1 MNHEY and CDR2 SVGEGT. This chain's CDR3 is CASSYGRQDILEAKNIQYF. CDR3 DNA: TGTGCCAGCAGTTACGGGCGGCAGGATATTTTGGAAGCCAAAAACATTCAGTACTTC.

The V call is TRBV2, the J call TRBJ2-7; the match to TRBD1 covers 7 bases. J gave up 2 bases and V 0 bases, and 10 bases lay outside the gene matches. The CDR3 spans 17 residues. From germline, CDR1 is SNHLY and CDR2 FYNNEI. The CDR3 is CASSEALPGQTAYEQYF. The CDR3 bases are TGTGCCAGCAGTGAAGCGCTTCCGGGACAGACCGCCTACGAGCAGTACTTC.

The CDR3 DNA reads as TGCGCCAGCAGCCCAGCCCTGAACTCCTACAATGAGCAGTTCTTC. As protein: CASSPALNSYNEQFF. The chain employs TRBV4-1 and TRBJ2-1; D call uncertain. CDR3 length equals 15 residues. V was cut by 4 bases and J by 0 bases, with 10 bases left in between. From germline, CDR1 is MGHRA and CDR2 YSYEKL.

This clonotype came up once. V gene TRBV10-3 combines with J gene TRBJ1-1; D perhaps matches TRBD1 (6 bases). The CDR3 spans 13 residues. The germline CDR1 and CDR2 sequences are ENHRY and SYGVKD. Between the trimmed V and J ends, which lost 11 bases and 2 bases, there was a span of 15 bases. This CDR3 reads CASESDSNTEAFF. For the CDR3, the DNA is TGTGCCTCGGAGTCGGACAGTAACACTGAAGCTTTCTTT.

In this sample, this clonotype turned up once. Here the CDR3 reads CASSYGDGASYEQYF. CDR3 in DNA: TGTGCCAGCAGTTACGGGGACGGAGCCTCCTACGAGCAGTACTTC. The rearrangement uses TRBV6-5 and TRBJ2-7, with D perhaps assigned TRBD1 or TRBD2 (5 bases each). Per the germline V gene, CDR1 is MNHEY and CDR2 is SVGAGI. The length of the CDR3 is 15 residues. V was trimmed by 2 bases and J by 0 bases, leaving 11 bases between them.

About this clonotype: This likely comes from a read error, as the CDR3 has no conserved phenylalanine or tryptophan at its end. This rearrangement joins TRBV5-6 to TRBJ1-6; D is ambiguous. The V gene lost 2 bases and the J gene lost 6 bases, with 18 bases spanning the gap. The CDR3 has 17 residues. Germline CDR1 and CDR2: SGHDT and YYEEEE. CDR3 sequence: CASSFGPAVGANSPLHL. CDR3 coding DNA: TGTGCCAGCAGCTTTGGGCCTGCCGTGGGTGCTAATTCACCCCTCCACCTT.